One T cell receptor (beta chain) is described in this entry. The data derive from a study of OX40 agonist ivuxolimab in advanced cancers. Study-level information: Anti-PD-1, anti-PD-L1 or anti-CTLA-4 therapy given earlier was allowed, and 40% had some. Three patients, one with hepatocellular carcinoma and two with cutaneous melanoma, responded partially.

Profiled with immunoSEQ multiplex PCR; TCRdb holds only in-frame clones, not every one. Here the sample spans approximately 100,000 clones, less than 95% being singletons. V lost 3 bases and J 1 base, leaving 6 bases between the germline ends. The CDR3 is 13 residues long. Germline values: CDR1 SGHAT, CDR2 FQDESV (reference sequence). The clonotype originates from an adult with an advanced solid tumor such as melanoma, head and neck, liver or kidney cancer. This chain uses TRBV11-1 with TRBJ1-1; possible D gene TRBD1, 5 bases. The sequences come from CD4+ or CD8+ T cells sorted from blood, collected in a trial of the OX40 agonist ivuxolimab. The CDR3: CASSFGGNTEAFF. CDR3 in DNA: TGTGCCAGCAGCTTTGGGGGGAACACTGAAGCTTTCTTT.